This T cell receptor (beta chain) is from a study of blood T cell repertoires in COVID-19. Clones were read by immunoSEQ multiplex PCR, and TCRdb kept only the in-frame ones, dropping some. Of roughly 240,000 clones listed, around four fifths are singletons. Trimming removed 7 bases at V and 7 bases at J, with 14 bases between. The CDR3 has 12 amino acids. CDR1 SGDLS and CDR2 YYNGEE come from the germline V gene. The clonotype originates from a man aged 55 to 69 who had recovered from COVID-19. V and J are TRBV9 and TRBJ1-2; unclear D gene. The sequencing sample was made of peripheral blood. CDR3 sequence reads: CASSGEEIGYTF. CDR3 DNA sequence: TGTGCCAGCTCCGGGGAAGAGATTGGCTACACCTTC.